This record concerns one T cell receptor (beta chain) sequence. Clones were sequenced by immunoSEQ multiplex PCR, and TCRdb holds only the in-frame ones, with some missing. The sample carries nearly 55,000 clones, around 84% recorded once. These data belong to a study of blood T cell repertoires in COVID-19. The V gene lost 0 bases and the J gene lost 4 bases, with 4 bases spanning the gap. The germline CDR1 and CDR2 sequences are GTSNPN and SVGIG (reference sequence). CDR3 length equals 12 residues. The receptor was derived from an older man with active COVID-19. The sequenced sample consisted of peripheral blood. J is TRBJ1-3 and V is TRBV30; D unclear. CDR3 DNA sequence: TGTGCCTGGAGTGTACTGGGAAACACCATATATTTT. Residues: CAWSVLGNTIYF.